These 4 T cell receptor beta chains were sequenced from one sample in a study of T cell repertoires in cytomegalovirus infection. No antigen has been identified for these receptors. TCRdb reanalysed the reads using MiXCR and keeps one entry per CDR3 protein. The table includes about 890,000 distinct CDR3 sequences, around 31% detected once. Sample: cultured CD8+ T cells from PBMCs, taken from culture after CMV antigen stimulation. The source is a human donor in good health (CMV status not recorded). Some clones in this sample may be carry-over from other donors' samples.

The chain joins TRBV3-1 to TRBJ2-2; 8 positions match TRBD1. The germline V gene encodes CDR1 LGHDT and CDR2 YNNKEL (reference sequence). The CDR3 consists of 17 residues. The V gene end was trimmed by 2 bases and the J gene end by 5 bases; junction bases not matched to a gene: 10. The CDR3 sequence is CASSQLPGQGGTGELFF. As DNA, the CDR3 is TGTGCCAGCAGCCAACTTCCCGGACAGGGCGGGACCGGGGAGCTGTTTTTT.

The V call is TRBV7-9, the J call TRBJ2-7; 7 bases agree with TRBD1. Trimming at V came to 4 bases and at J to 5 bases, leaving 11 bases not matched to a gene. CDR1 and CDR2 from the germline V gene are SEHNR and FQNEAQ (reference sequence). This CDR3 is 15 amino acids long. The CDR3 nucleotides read TGTGCCAGCAGCTCGAGACAGGGTACAGTCCACGAGCAGTACTTC. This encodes CASSSRQGTVHEQYF.

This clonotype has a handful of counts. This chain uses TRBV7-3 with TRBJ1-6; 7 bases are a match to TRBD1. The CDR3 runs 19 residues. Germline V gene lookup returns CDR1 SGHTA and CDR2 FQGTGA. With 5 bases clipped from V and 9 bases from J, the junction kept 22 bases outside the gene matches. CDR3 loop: CASSPRAQGPGWGASPLHF. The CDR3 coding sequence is TGTGCCAGCAGCCCTAGGGCACAGGGGCCCGGGTGGGGTGCTTCACCCCTCCACTTT.

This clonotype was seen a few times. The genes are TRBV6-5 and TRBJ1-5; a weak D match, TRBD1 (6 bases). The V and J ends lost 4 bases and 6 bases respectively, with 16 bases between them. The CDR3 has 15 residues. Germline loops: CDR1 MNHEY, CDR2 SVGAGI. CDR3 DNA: TGTGCCAGCAGTTTAGCGTTGGGGGCAGGTCAGCCCCAGCATTTT. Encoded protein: CASSLALGAGQPQHF.